Listed below are T cell receptor beta chains from one sample, sequenced in a study of blood T cells in healthy people across ages. MiXCR was run by TCRdb on the 5' RACE reads, yielding one entry per CDR3 protein. In the table there are 1.6 million or so distinct CDR3 sequences, roughly 32% of which are singletons. Input material: blood. Every receptor here comes from a woman aged 25 to 39 in good health. Each CDR3 is given with its conserved first and last residue. The D gene is left open where the match is weak. The size entry is marked missing in some rows and otherwise reads once, few, many or a size class.

CSASALAQETQYF TGCAGTGCTAGTGCTCTAGCTCAAGAGACCCAGTACTTC NA TRBJ2-5 few TRBV20-1
CASRDTGNTEAFF TGCGCCAGCAGGGACACAGGGAACACTGAAGCTTTCTTT NA TRBJ1-1 NA TRBV5-1
CASGQGQRGSYEQYF TGTGCTAGTGGACAGGGCCAGCGGGGATCCTACGAGCAGTACTTC NA TRBJ2-7 NA TRBV12-5
CSGGGTVSNNQPQHF TGCAGTGGAGGGGGGACAGTGAGTAACAATCAGCCCCAGCATTTT TRBD1 TRBJ1-5 NA TRBV20-1
CASSGPGRVDNEQFF TGTGCCAGCAGCGGCCCGGGCAGGGTGGACAATGAGCAGTTCTTC NA TRBJ2-1 NA TRBV12-3/TRBV12-4
CSAKGQGAWGYTF TGCAGTGCAAAGGGACAGGGGGCTTGGGGCTACACCTTC TRBD1 TRBJ1-2 many TRBV20-1
CASSELRDNNQPQHF TGTGCCAGCAGTGAGCTCCGGGACAACAATCAGCCCCAGCATTTT NA TRBJ1-5 NA TRBV2
CASSRPGTNQETQYF TGCGCCAGCAGCCGACCCGGGACTAACCAAGAGACCCAGTACTTC TRBD2 TRBJ2-5 NA TRBV4-1
CASSPGRGGQPQHF TGTGCCAGCAGTCCAGGGAGGGGGGGTCAGCCCCAGCATTTT NA TRBJ1-5 once TRBV12-3/TRBV12-4
CATGLGLYNEQFF TGTGCCACAGGACTAGGTCTCTACAATGAGCAGTTCTTC TRBD2 TRBJ2-1 NA TRBV6-6
CATFMGGLGETQYF TGTGCAACCTTTATGGGGGGACTGGGGGAGACCCAGTACTTC NA TRBJ2-5 few TRBV6-5
CASSEYKGNTIYF TGTGCCAGCAGTGAATATAAGGGAAACACCATATATTTT NA TRBJ1-3 NA TRBV6-1